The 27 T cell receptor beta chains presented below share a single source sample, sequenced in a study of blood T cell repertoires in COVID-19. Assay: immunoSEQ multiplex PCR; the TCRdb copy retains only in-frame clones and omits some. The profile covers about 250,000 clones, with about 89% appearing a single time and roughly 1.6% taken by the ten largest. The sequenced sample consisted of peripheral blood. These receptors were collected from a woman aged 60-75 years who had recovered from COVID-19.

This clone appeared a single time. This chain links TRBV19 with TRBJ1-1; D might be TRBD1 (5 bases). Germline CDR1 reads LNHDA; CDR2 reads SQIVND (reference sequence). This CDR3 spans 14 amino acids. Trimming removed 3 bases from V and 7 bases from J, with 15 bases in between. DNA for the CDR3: TGTGCCAGTAGTATGACTCGAGGGGAGGGTGAAGCTTTCTTT. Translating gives CASSMTRGEGEAFF.

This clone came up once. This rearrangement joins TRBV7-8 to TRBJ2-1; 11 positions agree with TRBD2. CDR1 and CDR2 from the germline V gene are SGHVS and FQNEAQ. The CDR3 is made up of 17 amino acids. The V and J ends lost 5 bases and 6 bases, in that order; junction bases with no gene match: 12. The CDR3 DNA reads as TGTGCCAGCAGCCAGACTACATCGGGACTAGCGGCCAATGAGCAGTTCTTC. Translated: CASSQTTSGLAANEQFF.

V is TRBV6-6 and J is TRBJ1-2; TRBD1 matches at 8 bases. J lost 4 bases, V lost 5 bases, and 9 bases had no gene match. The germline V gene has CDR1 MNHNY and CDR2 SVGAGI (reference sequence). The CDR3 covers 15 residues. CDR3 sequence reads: CASSPGQGLIYGYTF. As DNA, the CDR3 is TGTGCCAGCAGTCCCGGACAGGGCCTAATCTATGGCTACACCTTC.

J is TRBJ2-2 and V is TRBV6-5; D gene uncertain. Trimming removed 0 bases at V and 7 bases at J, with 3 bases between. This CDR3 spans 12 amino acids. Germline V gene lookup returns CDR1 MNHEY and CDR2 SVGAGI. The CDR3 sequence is CASSYSVGELFF. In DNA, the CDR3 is TGTGCCAGCAGTTACTCCGTCGGGGAGCTGTTTTTT.

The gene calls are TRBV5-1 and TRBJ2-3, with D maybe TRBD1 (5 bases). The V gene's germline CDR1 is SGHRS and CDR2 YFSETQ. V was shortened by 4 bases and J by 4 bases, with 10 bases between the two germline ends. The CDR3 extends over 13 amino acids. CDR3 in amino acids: CASSLQVADTQYF. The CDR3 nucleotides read TGCGCCAGCAGCCTACAGGTTGCAGATACGCAGTATTTT.

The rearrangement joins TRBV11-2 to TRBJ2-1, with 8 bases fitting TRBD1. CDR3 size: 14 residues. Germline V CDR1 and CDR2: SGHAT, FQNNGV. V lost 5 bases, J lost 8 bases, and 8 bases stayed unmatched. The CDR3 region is CASSGRTGRHEQFF. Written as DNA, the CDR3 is TGTGCCAGCAGCGGGCGGACAGGGAGGCATGAGCAGTTCTTC.

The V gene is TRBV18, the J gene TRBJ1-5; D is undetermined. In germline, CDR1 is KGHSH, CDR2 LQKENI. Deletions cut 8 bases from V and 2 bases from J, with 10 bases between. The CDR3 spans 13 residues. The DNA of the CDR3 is TGTGCCAGCCGCCACAGTGGCAATCAGCCCCAGCATTTT. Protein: CASRHSGNQPQHF.

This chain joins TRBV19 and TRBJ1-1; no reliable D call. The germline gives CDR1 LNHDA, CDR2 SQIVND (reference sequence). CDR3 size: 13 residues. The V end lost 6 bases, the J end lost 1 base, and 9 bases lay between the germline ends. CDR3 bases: TGTGCCAGTAGGGGGAGAGGGAACACTGAAGCTTTCTTT. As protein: CASRGRGNTEAFF.

This CDR3 is CASSLGTTLGTDTQYF. The CDR3 nucleotides are TGTGCCAGTAGCCTCGGGACTACACTAGGCACAGATACGCAGTATTTT. The V and J genes are TRBV19 and TRBJ2-3; 7 nucleotides align to TRBD2. V gave up 6 bases and J gave up 1 base; unmatched junction bases: 10. The CDR3 sequence is 16 residues long. Germline assignment: CDR1 LNHDA and CDR2 SQIVND (reference sequence).

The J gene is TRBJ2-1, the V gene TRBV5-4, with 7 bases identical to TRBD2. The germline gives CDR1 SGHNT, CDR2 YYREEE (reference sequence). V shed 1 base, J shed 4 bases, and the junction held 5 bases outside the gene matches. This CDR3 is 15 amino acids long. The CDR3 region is CASSLQSSGYNEQFF. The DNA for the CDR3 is TGTGCCAGCAGCTTGCAGTCTAGCGGATACAATGAGCAGTTCTTC.

This chain's CDR3 is CASRTSGGVYEQYF. CDR3 coding DNA: TGTGCCAGCAGGACTAGCGGGGGGGTCTACGAGCAGTACTTC. The rearrangement links TRBV6-6 to TRBJ2-7; 14 nucleotides align to TRBD2. The V and J ends lost 6 bases and 3 bases, in that order; junction bases with no gene match: 1. The CDR3 totals 14 residues. CDR1 and CDR2 (germline): MNHNY, SVGAGI (reference sequence).

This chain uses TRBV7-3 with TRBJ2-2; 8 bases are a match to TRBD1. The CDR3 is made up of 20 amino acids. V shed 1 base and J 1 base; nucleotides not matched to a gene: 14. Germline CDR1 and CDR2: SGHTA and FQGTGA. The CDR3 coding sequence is TGTGCCAGCAGCTTAATTCCCTCCTTTTTAGGGACAGGGAACACCGGGGAGCTGTTTTTT. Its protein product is CASSLIPSFLGTGNTGELFF.

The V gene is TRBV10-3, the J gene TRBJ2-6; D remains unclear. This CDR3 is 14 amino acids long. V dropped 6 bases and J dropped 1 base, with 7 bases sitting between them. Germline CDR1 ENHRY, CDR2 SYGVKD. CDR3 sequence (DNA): TGTGCCATCAGGGTCAGGTCTGGGGCCAACGTCCTGACTTTC. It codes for CAIRVRSGANVLTF.

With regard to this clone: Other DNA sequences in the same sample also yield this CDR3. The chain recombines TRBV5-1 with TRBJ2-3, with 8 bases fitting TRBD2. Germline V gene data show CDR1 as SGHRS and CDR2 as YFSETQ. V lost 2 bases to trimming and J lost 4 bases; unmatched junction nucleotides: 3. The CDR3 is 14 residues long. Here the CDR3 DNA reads TGCGCCAGCAGCTTAGCGGGGGCAGCAGATACGCAGTATTTT. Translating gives CASSLAGAADTQYF.

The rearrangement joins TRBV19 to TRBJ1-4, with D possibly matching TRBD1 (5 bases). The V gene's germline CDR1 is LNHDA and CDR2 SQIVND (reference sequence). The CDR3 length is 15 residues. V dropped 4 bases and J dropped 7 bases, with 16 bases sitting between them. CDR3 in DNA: TGTGCCAGTAGTACCGCCCGCAGGGTGGGTGAAAAACTGTTTTTT. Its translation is CASSTARRVGEKLFF.

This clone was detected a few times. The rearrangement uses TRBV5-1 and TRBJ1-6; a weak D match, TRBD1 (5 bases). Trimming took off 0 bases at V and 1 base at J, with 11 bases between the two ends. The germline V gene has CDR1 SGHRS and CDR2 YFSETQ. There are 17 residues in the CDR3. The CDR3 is CASSLVGGWSYNSPLHF. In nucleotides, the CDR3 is TGCGCCAGCAGCTTGGTGGGGGGTTGGTCCTATAATTCACCCCTCCACTTT. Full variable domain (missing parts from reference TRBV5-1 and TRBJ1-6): KAGVTQTPRYLIKTRGQQVTLSCSPISGHRSVSWYQQTPGQGLQFLFEYFSETQRNKGNFPGRFSGRQFSNSRSEMNVSTLELGDSALYLCASSLVGGWSYNSPLHFGNGTRLTVT.

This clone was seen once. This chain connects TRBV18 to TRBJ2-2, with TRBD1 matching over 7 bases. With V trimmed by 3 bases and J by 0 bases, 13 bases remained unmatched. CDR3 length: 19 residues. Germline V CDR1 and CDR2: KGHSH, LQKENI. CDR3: CASSPNLGTAFANTGELFF. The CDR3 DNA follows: TGTGCCAGCTCACCTAACCTCGGGACAGCTTTCGCGAACACCGGGGAGCTGTTTTTT. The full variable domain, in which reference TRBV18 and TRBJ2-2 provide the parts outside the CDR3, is NAGVMQNPRHLVRRRGQEARLRCSPMKGHSHVYWYRQLPEEGLKFMVYLQKENIIDESGMPKERFSAEFPKEGPSILRIQQVVRGDSAAYFCASSPNLGTAFANTGELFFGEGSRLTVL.

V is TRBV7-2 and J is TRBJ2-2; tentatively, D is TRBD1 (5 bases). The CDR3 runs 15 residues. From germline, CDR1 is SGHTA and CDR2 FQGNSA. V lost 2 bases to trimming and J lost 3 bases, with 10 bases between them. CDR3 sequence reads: CASSLTQEHTGELFF. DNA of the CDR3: TGTGCCAGCAGCTTAACACAGGAACACACCGGGGAGCTGTTTTTT.

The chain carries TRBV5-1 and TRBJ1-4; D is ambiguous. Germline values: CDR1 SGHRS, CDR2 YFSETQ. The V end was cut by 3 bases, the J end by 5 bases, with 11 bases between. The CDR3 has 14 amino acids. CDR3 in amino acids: CASSYRGMNEKLFF. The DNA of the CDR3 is TGCGCCAGCAGCTATCGCGGGATGAATGAAAAACTGTTTTTT.

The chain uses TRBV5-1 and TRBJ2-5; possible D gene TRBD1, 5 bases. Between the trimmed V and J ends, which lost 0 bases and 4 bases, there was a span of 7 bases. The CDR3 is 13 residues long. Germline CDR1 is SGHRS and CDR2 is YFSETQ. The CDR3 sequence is CASSLGQRETQYF. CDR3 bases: TGCGCCAGCAGCTTGGGACAGAGAGAGACCCAGTACTTC.

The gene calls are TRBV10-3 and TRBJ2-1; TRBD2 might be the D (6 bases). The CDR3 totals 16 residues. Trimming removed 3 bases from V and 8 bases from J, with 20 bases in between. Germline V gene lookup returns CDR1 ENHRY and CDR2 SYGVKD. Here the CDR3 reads CAISEHVGTEADEQFF. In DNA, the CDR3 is TGTGCCATCAGTGAACATGTAGGGACTGAGGCAGATGAGCAGTTCTTC.

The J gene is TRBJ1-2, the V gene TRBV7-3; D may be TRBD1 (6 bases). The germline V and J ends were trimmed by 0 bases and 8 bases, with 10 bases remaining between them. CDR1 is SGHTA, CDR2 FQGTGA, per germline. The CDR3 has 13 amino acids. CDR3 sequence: CASSLTTGIGYTF. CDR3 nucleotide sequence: TGTGCCAGCAGCTTAACGACAGGAATAGGCTACACCTTC.

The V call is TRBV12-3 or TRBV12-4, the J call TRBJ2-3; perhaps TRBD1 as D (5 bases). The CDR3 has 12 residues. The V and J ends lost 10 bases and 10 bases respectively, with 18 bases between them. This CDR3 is CAISIVAGPQYF. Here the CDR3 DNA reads TGTGCCATAAGTATTGTGGCAGGGCCGCAGTATTTT.

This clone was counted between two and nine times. CDR3 DNA sequence: TGTGCCAGCACCGAACATGCGGGGGGGCGCTGGGATGGCTACACCTTC. This gives the protein CASTEHAGGRWDGYTF. J is TRBJ1-2 and V is TRBV28; tentative D call: TRBD1 (6 bases). The CDR3 length is 16 residues. Germline V gives CDR1 MDHEN, CDR2 SYDVKM. V was pared by 7 bases and J by 6 bases, with 24 bases between.

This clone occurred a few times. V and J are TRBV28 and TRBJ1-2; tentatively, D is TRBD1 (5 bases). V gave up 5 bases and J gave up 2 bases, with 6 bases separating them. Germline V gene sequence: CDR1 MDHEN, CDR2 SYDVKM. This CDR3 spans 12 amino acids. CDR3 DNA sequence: TGTGCCAGCAGTGGGGGGAACTATGGCTACACCTTC. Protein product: CASSGGNYGYTF.

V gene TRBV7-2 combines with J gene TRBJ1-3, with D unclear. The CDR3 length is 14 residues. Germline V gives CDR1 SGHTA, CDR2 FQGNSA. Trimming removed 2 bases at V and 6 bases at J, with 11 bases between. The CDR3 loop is CASSLPGIENTIYF. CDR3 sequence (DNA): TGTGCCAGCAGCTTACCAGGAATCGAAAACACCATATATTTT.

The CDR3 here is CASSPSGGNKNSPLHF. For the CDR3, the DNA is TGCGCCAGCAGCCCCTCAGGGGGCAATAAAAATTCACCCCTCCACTTT. The genes are TRBV5-1 and TRBJ1-6, with 8 bases lining up with TRBD1. V trimming: 4 bases; J trimming: 7 bases; junction bases outside the gene matches: 10. Per the germline V gene, CDR1 is SGHRS and CDR2 is YFSETQ. The CDR3 is 16 amino acids.